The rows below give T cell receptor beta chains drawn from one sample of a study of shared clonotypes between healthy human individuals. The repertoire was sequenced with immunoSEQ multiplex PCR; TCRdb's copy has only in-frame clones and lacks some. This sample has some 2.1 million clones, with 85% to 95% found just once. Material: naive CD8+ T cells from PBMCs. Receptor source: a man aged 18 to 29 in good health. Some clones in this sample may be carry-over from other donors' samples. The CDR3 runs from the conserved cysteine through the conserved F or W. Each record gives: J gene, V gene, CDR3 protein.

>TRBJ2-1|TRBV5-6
CASTGIGRGNEQFF
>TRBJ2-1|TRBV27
CASTGGHNEQFF
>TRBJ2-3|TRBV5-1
CASSFLRLGTDTQYF
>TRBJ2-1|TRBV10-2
CASSYSGSYNEQFF
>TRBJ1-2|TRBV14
CASRSTGTGGYTF
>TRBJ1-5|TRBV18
CASSPRETEDNQPQHF
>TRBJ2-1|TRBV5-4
CASSFGLAGALEQFF
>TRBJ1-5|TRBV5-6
CASSLGTGAEQPQHF
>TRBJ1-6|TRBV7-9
CASSFDGDWNSPLHF
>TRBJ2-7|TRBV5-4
CASSLAGYEQCF
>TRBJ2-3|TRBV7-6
CASSLSTSGTPTDTQYF
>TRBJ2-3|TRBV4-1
CASSQDLSTDTQYF
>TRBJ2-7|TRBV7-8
CASSLAGREIPYEQYF
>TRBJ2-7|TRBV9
CASSEYSDDEQYF
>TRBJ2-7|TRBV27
CASSFGLAVSEQYF
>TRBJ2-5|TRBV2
CASWAGGQETQYF
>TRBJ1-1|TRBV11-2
CADGGVLNTEAFF
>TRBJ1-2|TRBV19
CASSGTGIGYTF
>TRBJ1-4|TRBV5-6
CASSSSLASEKLFF
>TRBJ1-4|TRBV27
CASSRWGGPNEKLFF